Below are 10 T cell receptor beta chains sequenced from a single sample in a study of cytomegalovirus exposure and HLA in healthy donors. Use of 60 Vbeta and 13 Jbeta primers characterized the PCR. Measured with immunoSEQ multiplex PCR; TCRdb has only the in-frame clones, and not every one. Among just over 150,000 clones listed, 70% to 90% were seen once. The sequenced sample was PBMCs. The receptors were sampled from a man younger than 35 in good health and CMV-seropositive.

The rearrangement joins TRBV2 to TRBJ2-1; TRBD2 agrees at 14 bases. The CDR3 covers 20 residues. CDR1 is SNHLY and CDR2 is FYNNEI in the germline V gene. V lost 7 bases, J lost 0 bases, and 14 bases stayed unmatched. CDR3 sequence: CASTALGGTSGGRSYNEQFF. CDR3 nucleotides: TGTGCCAGCACTGCCCTAGGCGGGACTAGCGGGGGCCGCTCCTACAATGAGCAGTTCTTC.

The chain carries TRBV7-6 and TRBJ1-1; D remains ambiguous. This CDR3 is built from 14 residues. Germline V CDR1 and CDR2: SGHVS, FNYEAQ. The V end was cut by 4 bases, the J end by 4 bases, with 13 bases between. CDR3 DNA sequence: TGTGCCAGCAGCTCCCAGGAGGGAGGCACTGAAGCTTTCTTT. Translated: CASSSQEGGTEAFF.

This sequence joins TRBV5-6 and TRBJ2-3, with 9 bases identical to TRBD1. Unmatched junction bases numbered 5, after V lost 3 bases and J lost 3 bases. CDR1 and CDR2 (germline): SGHDT, YYEEEE. CDR3 length: 15 amino acids. The CDR3, as DNA: TGTGCCAGCAGCTGGGACAGGGCGCAGACAGATACGCAGTATTTT. Encoded protein: CASSWDRAQTDTQYF.

The chain uses TRBV19 and TRBJ2-3; 8 bases match TRBD2. V trimming: 1 base; J trimming: 1 base; junction bases outside the gene matches: 4. The CDR3 length is 16 residues. Looked up from germline, CDR1 is LNHDA and CDR2 is SQIVND (reference sequence). This CDR3 is CASSIAGLARTDTQYF. CDR3 nucleotides: TGTGCCAGTAGTATAGCTGGACTAGCACGCACAGATACGCAGTATTTT. The complete variable domain, with remaining parts taken from reference TRBV19 and TRBJ2-3, reads DGGITQSPKYLFRKEGQNVTLSCEQNLNHDAMYWYRQDPGQGLRLIYYSQIVNDFQKGDIAEGYSVSREKKESFPLTVTSAQKNPTAFYLCASSIAGLARTDTQYFGPGTRLTVL.

This clone was seen once. The rearrangement joins TRBV19 to TRBJ2-2; perhaps TRBD1 as D (5 bases). This CDR3 is built from 13 residues. Per the germline V gene, CDR1 is LNHDA and CDR2 is SQIVND (reference sequence). V dropped 6 bases and J dropped 7 bases, with 12 bases sitting between them. CDR3 DNA: TGTGCCAGTAGGGGGCCCCAGGGCGGGGAGCTGTTTTTT. Amino acids: CASRGPQGGELFF.

The rearrangement uses TRBV18 and TRBJ2-2; no reliable D call. The CDR3 extends over 16 amino acids. The V and J ends lost 6 bases and 1 base respectively, with 15 bases between them. Germline V gene sequence: CDR1 KGHSH, CDR2 LQKENI. The CDR3: CASSSTIAENTGELFF. Written as DNA, the CDR3 is TGTGCCAGCTCGTCCACAATCGCAGAGAACACCGGGGAGCTGTTTTTT.

CDR3 sequence (DNA): TGCGCCAGCAGCGCCCGACTAGGGAATGAGCAGTTCTTC. This encodes CASSARLGNEQFF. V usage is TRBV5-1 and J usage is TRBJ2-1; D might be TRBD2 (6 bases). V lost 4 bases and J lost 7, with 12 bases in between. The CDR3 is made up of 13 amino acids. Germline loops: CDR1 SGHRS, CDR2 YFSETQ.

The chain combines TRBV11-2 with TRBJ1-3; tentatively, D is TRBD1 (5 bases). The V end lost 5 bases, the J end lost 0 bases, and 11 bases lay between the germline ends. The CDR3 runs to 15 residues. Germline lookup yields CDR1 SGHAT and CDR2 FQNNGV. CDR3 sequence reads: CASSPWGPSGNTIYF. For the CDR3, the DNA is TGTGCCAGCAGCCCGTGGGGCCCCTCTGGAAACACCATATATTTT.

In its sample, this clone was seen once. The chain recombines TRBV9 with TRBJ1-5; no clear D. Trimming left V 4 bases short and J 7 bases short, with 12 bases between. Per the germline V gene, CDR1 is SGDLS and CDR2 is YYNGEE. This CDR3 is 13 amino acids long. The CDR3 reads CASSSEGRQPQHF. As DNA, the CDR3 is TGTGCCAGCAGCTCGGAAGGCAGGCAGCCCCAGCATTTT.

This chain uses TRBV2 with TRBJ2-3; no clear D gene. The germline V and J ends were trimmed by 9 bases and 6 bases, with 7 bases remaining between them. The germline CDR1 and CDR2 sequences are SNHLY and FYNNEI. The length of the CDR3 is 10 residues. CDR3 in DNA: TGTGCCAGTGCCGGGGATACGCAGTATTTT. It is translated as CASAGDTQYF.